Listed here is a single T cell receptor (beta chain). Its matching antigen is unknown. During cDNA synthesis, UMIs that each contained a 6-nucleotide sample barcode were added by means of template switching. TCRdb processed the 5' RACE reads again and assigns one entry to each CDR3 protein, with no DNA. The sample has some 130,000 distinct CDR3 sequences. This CDR3 spans 11 amino acids. The germline gives CDR1 SNHLY, CDR2 FYNNEI. This record belongs to a study of monozygotic twins with inflammatory bowel disease. Study conclusions and caveats: Against healthy co-twins, IBD patients had lower TCRbeta diversity (measured by inverse Simpson). Especially with disease activity, IBD patients shared fewer clonotypes with others than healthy twins did.

The chain recombines TRBV2 with TRBJ2-1. This TCR came from a human donor with ulcerative colitis or Crohn's disease, or a healthy co-twin of an affected twin (not recorded which). Source material: blood. The CDR3 loop reads CASTERSEQFF.